This TCR beta chain was obtained from a study of blood T cell repertoires in COVID-19. The wider study: T cells, B-cell-depleted T cells, or PBMCs provided the cDNA or gDNA that served as material.

Between the trimmed V and J ends, which lost 1 base and 4 bases, there was a span of 12 bases. CDR1 is LGHNA and CDR2 is YSLEER in the germline V gene. The CDR3 extends over 15 amino acids. Sequenced by immunoSEQ multiplex PCR; TCRdb stores in-frame clones only, minus some. The sample lists some 200,000 clones, roughly 86% occurring once. The V gene is TRBV4-3, the J gene TRBJ2-3; no clear D gene. This receptor was obtained from a man aged 65 to 85 with acute or convalescent COVID-19. Input material: peripheral blood. The CDR3 sequence: CASSQAMEWADTQYF. The CDR3 region has the DNA TGCGCCAGCAGCCAAGCGATGGAGTGGGCAGATACGCAGTATTTT.